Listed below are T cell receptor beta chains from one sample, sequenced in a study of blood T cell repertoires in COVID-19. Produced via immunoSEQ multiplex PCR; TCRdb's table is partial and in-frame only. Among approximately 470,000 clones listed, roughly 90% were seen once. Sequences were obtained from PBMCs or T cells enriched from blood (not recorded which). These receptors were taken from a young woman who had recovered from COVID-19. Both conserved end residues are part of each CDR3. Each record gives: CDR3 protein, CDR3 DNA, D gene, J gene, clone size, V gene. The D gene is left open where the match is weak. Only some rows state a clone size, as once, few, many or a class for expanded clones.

CDR3aa: CAWTVRTGSEQYF
CDR3nt: TGTGCCTGGACAGTCAGAACGGGGAGCGAGCAGTACTTC
d_gene: NA
j_gene: TRBJ2-7
abundance: NA
v_gene: TRBV30

CDR3aa: CASSLPGGGRSYNEQFF
CDR3nt: TGCGCCAGCAGCTTGCCTGGCGGGGGGCGCTCCTACAATGAGCAGTTCTTC
d_gene: TRBD2
j_gene: TRBJ2-1
abundance: NA
v_gene: TRBV5-1

CDR3aa: CASSLEVESVLKSYTF
CDR3nt: TGTGCCAGCAGCTTAGAAGTAGAAAGCGTTTTAAAGAGCTACACCTTC
d_gene: NA
j_gene: TRBJ1-2
abundance: few
v_gene: TRBV11-3

CDR3aa: CASSSPSGEPQHF
CDR3nt: TGTGCCAGCAGCTCCCCTTCAGGGGAGCCCCAGCATTTT
d_gene: NA
j_gene: TRBJ1-5
abundance: NA
v_gene: TRBV5-6

CDR3aa: CASGWGQMIYEQYF
CDR3nt: TGTGCTAGTGGTTGGGGACAGATGATCTACGAGCAGTACTTC
d_gene: TRBD1
j_gene: TRBJ2-7
abundance: NA
v_gene: TRBV12-5

CDR3aa: CAWSRDRADQPQHF
CDR3nt: TGTGCCTGGAGTCGGGACAGGGCTGATCAGCCCCAGCATTTT
d_gene: TRBD1
j_gene: TRBJ1-5
abundance: NA
v_gene: TRBV30

CDR3aa: CASTAGSDTEAFF
CDR3nt: TGTGCCAGCACCGCGGGGTCGGACACTGAAGCTTTCTTT
d_gene: NA
j_gene: TRBJ1-1
abundance: NA
v_gene: TRBV19

CDR3aa: CASSLGSSGARVDNEQFF
CDR3nt: TGTGCCAGCAGCTTAGGGAGTAGCGGGGCCCGGGTAGACAATGAGCAGTTCTTC
d_gene: TRBD2
j_gene: TRBJ2-1
abundance: NA
v_gene: TRBV11-2

CDR3aa: CASSETGQYYYGYTF
CDR3nt: TGCGCCAGCAGCGAAACGGGACAGTACTACTATGGCTACACCTTC
d_gene: TRBD1
j_gene: TRBJ1-2
abundance: NA
v_gene: TRBV4-1

CDR3aa: CASSVRVGGKDGYTF
CDR3nt: TGTGCCAGCAGTGTCAGGGTTGGGGGGAAGGATGGCTACACCTTC
d_gene: NA
j_gene: TRBJ1-2
abundance: NA
v_gene: TRBV2

CDR3aa: CASSLGGEVYEQYF
CDR3nt: TGCGCCAGCAGCTTGGGTGGGGAGGTCTACGAGCAGTACTTC
d_gene: NA
j_gene: TRBJ2-7
abundance: NA
v_gene: TRBV5-1

CDR3aa: CASSYSADSSPLHF
CDR3nt: TGTGCCAGCAGTTACTCCGCCGACAGTTCACCCCTCCACTTT
d_gene: NA
j_gene: TRBJ1-6
abundance: once
v_gene: TRBV6-6

CDR3aa: CASSPGQGLENEQFF
CDR3nt: TGTGCCAGCAGCCCCGGACAGGGATTAGAAAATGAGCAGTTCTTC
d_gene: TRBD1
j_gene: TRBJ2-1
abundance: NA
v_gene: TRBV3-1/TRBV3-2

CDR3aa: CASSLEDRGEQYF
CDR3nt: TGTGCCAGCAGCTTGGAAGACAGGGGCGAGCAGTACTTC
d_gene: TRBD1
j_gene: TRBJ2-7
abundance: few
v_gene: TRBV5-6

CDR3aa: CASSSQVNQPQHF
CDR3nt: TGTGCCAGCAGTTCACAAGTCAATCAGCCCCAGCATTTT
d_gene: NA
j_gene: TRBJ1-5
abundance: NA
v_gene: TRBV14

CDR3aa: CASSLQGDTEAFF
CDR3nt: TGTGCCAGCAGTTTACAGGGGGACACTGAAGCTTTCTTT
d_gene: TRBD1
j_gene: TRBJ1-1
abundance: few
v_gene: TRBV12-3/TRBV12-4

CDR3aa: CASSQSGGADDTQYF
CDR3nt: TGTGCCAGCAGCCAATCCGGGGGGGCCGACGATACGCAGTATTTT
d_gene: TRBD2
j_gene: TRBJ2-3
abundance: NA
v_gene: TRBV4-2

CDR3aa: CATSRDRGNEKLFF
CDR3nt: TGTGCCACCAGCAGAGATAGGGGGAATGAAAAACTGTTTTTT
d_gene: NA
j_gene: TRBJ1-4
abundance: NA
v_gene: TRBV15

CDR3aa: CAISERQVSADTQYF
CDR3nt: TGTGCCATCAGTGAGAGGCAGGTTAGCGCAGATACGCAGTATTTT
d_gene: NA
j_gene: TRBJ2-3
abundance: NA
v_gene: TRBV10-3

CDR3aa: CASSGRGALTYGYTF
CDR3nt: TGTGCCAGCAGCGGCCGGGGGGCCCTAACCTATGGCTACACCTTC
d_gene: NA
j_gene: TRBJ1-2
abundance: NA
v_gene: TRBV5-4

CDR3aa: CASSRDRGVNEKLFF
CDR3nt: TGCGCCAGCAGCCGAGACCGAGGTGTTAATGAAAAACTGTTTTTT
d_gene: NA
j_gene: TRBJ1-4
abundance: NA
v_gene: TRBV5-1

CDR3aa: CAFIISGALGGPLHF
CDR3nt: TGTGCCTTTATTATAAGCGGGGCCCTGGGGGGGCCCCTCCACTTT
d_gene: NA
j_gene: TRBJ1-6
abundance: NA
v_gene: TRBV19

CDR3aa: CASSFSGSGNQPQHF
CDR3nt: TGTGCCAGCAGCTTTTCAGGTAGTGGGAATCAGCCCCAGCATTTT
d_gene: NA
j_gene: TRBJ1-5
abundance: NA
v_gene: TRBV7-9

CDR3aa: CASSTTGSNQPQHF
CDR3nt: TGTGCCAGTAGTACGACGGGTAGCAATCAGCCCCAGCATTTT
d_gene: NA
j_gene: TRBJ1-5
abundance: NA
v_gene: TRBV19

CDR3aa: CASSDGTAWGGGADTQYF
CDR3nt: TGTGCCAGCAGTGATGGGACAGCTTGGGGTGGTGGTGCAGATACGCAGTATTTT
d_gene: TRBD1
j_gene: TRBJ2-3
abundance: once
v_gene: TRBV6-1

CDR3aa: CASSPSSERIAVHGYTF
CDR3nt: TGTGCCAGCTCACCAAGCTCAGAGCGAATAGCAGTTCATGGCTACACCTTC
d_gene: NA
j_gene: TRBJ1-2
abundance: NA
v_gene: TRBV18

CDR3aa: CASSPGTPKREQYF
CDR3nt: TGTGCCAGCAGTCCCGGGACTCCCAAACGGGAGCAGTACTTC
d_gene: NA
j_gene: TRBJ2-7
abundance: NA
v_gene: TRBV6-5